This is a list of T cell receptor beta chains from one sample in a study of T cells in Graves' hyperthyroidism and ophthalmopathy. TCRdb fed the multiplex PCR reads into MiXCR, producing one record per CDR3 protein. The data hold about 600,000 distinct CDR3 sequences, with 12% to 15% observed a single time. The source material was blood. The origin of the receptors is a woman aged 18-30 years with Graves' ophthalmopathy. Each CDR3 is given with its conserved first and last residue. D genes are given only for firm matches. Rows give clone size only sometimes, using once, few, many, or a class for an expanded clone.

V gene,J gene,clone size,D gene,CDR3 DNA,CDR3 protein
TRBV7-2,TRBJ2-7,NA,TRBD2,TGTGCCAGCAGGTTCCCGGGACTAGCGGGAGTTGAGCAGTACTTC,CASRFPGLAGVEQYF
TRBV30,TRBJ2-5,NA,TRBD2,TGTGCCTGGAGCGAGAAAGGGACTAGCGGAGGCCTACAAGAGACCCAGTACTTC,CAWSEKGTSGGLQETQYF
TRBV20-1,TRBJ1-1,many,NA,TGCAGTGCTAGAGATAACGCTACCCCGAACACTGAAGCTTTCTTT,CSARDNATPNTEAFF
TRBV7-9,TRBJ2-7,many,NA,TGTGCCAGCAGCCACGGGACTCTGCCCCCCTACGAGCAGTACTTC,CASSHGTLPPYEQYF
TRBV27,TRBJ1-4,NA,NA,NA,CASSLPYPRGLTSQLMKNCFF
TRBV2,TRBJ2-1,NA,TRBD2,TGTGCCAGCAGCATCACTAGCGGGGTTTACAATGAGCAGTTCTTC,CASSITSGVYNEQFF
TRBV9,TRBJ2-7,NA,NA,TGTGCCAGCAATCCGGACTTAGGCTCCTACGAGCAGTACTTC,CASNPDLGSYEQYF
TRBV10-3,TRBJ2-3,NA,TRBD1,TGTGCCATCAGTCGGACAGGTGGAAGTAGCACAGATACGCAGTATTTT,CAISRTGGSSTDTQYF
TRBV7-2,TRBJ1-6,many,TRBD1,TGTGCCAGCAGCTTAGAAGACAGGGGGCCAACCCTAAACAATTCACCCCTCCACTTT,CASSLEDRGPTLNNSPLHF
TRBV6-1,TRBJ1-4,NA,TRBD1,TGTGCCAGCAGCCCACAGGGGGCGCGGGTAGAAAAACTGTTTTTT,CASSPQGARVEKLFF
TRBV28,TRBJ2-7,few,TRBD1,TGTGCCAGCAGCTCCAGAAGGGACAGGGGCCGATACGAGCAGTACTTC,CASSSRRDRGRYEQYF
TRBV5-6,TRBJ2-1,few,TRBD2,TGTGCCAGCAGCTTGGCCTTTTGGACTAGCGGGAGGATTTACAATGAGCAGTTCTTC,CASSLAFWTSGRIYNEQFF
TRBV28,TRBJ2-1,NA,TRBD2,TGTGCCAGCAGTTTAAGTGGGAGGGCCGCCTACAATGAGCAGTTCTTC,CASSLSGRAAYNEQFF
TRBV29-1,TRBJ2-1,NA,NA,TGCAGCGTTCCCCGGGATTTCAATGAGCAGTTCTTC,CSVPRDFNEQFF
TRBV5-4,TRBJ2-3,many,NA,TGTGCCAGCAGCTCCGATGCTAGCACAGATACGCAGTATTTT,CASSSDASTDTQYF
TRBV28,TRBJ2-7,many,TRBD2,TGTGCCAGCATTCTAGCGGGAGGCTACGAGCAGTACTTC,CASILAGGYEQYF
TRBV30,TRBJ2-7,many,NA,TGTGCCTGGAGAAGCAGGGCCCGCTCCTACGAGCAGTACTTC,CAWRSRARSYEQYF
TRBV7-6,TRBJ2-7,many,NA,TGTGCCAGCAGCCCATCCCCATCAGGGGTAGCGGCCTACGAGCAGTACTTC,CASSPSPSGVAAYEQYF
TRBV11-3,TRBJ2-7,many,NA,TGTGCCAGCACGGAACAGTACTTC,CASTEQYF
TRBV11-2,TRBJ2-7,many,TRBD1,TGTGCCAGCAGCTCGGGGACAGGGGGCAACTACGAGCAGTACTTC,CASSSGTGGNYEQYF
TRBV9,TRBJ1-6,NA,NA,TGTGCCAGCAGCGTAGATGGGACTCCTACCTATAATTCACCCCTCCACTTT,CASSVDGTPTYNSPLHF
TRBV4-2,TRBJ1-6,NA,TRBD1,TGTGCCAGCAGCCAAGATTGGACAGGGGGCTATTCACCCCTCCACTTT,CASSQDWTGGYSPLHF
TRBV20-1,TRBJ2-5,NA,NA,TGCAGTGCTAGCCCCTTCGGGACCCAGTACTTC,CSASPFGTQYF
TRBV14,TRBJ1-2,NA,TRBD1,TGTGCCAGCAGCCGGACAGGGTCAGCCTATGGCTACACCTTC,CASSRTGSAYGYTF
TRBV6-5,TRBJ2-7,few,TRBD2,TGTGCCAGCAGTTACGCACAAGCGGGAGGGTCCGAGCAGTACTTC,CASSYAQAGGSEQYF
TRBV28,TRBJ2-5,many,NA,TGTGCCAGCAGTTTCAGCTCCTACCAAGAGACCCAGTACTTC,CASSFSSYQETQYF
TRBV9,TRBJ2-7,many,TRBD1,TGTGCCAGCAGCCTACAGGGGCAGGGGAGCTACGAGCAGTACTTC,CASSLQGQGSYEQYF
TRBV6-2/TRBV6-3,TRBJ1-5,NA,TRBD1,TGTGCCAGCAGTGACTCGACAGGGGGCAATCAGCCCCAGCATTTT,CASSDSTGGNQPQHF
TRBV6-4,TRBJ1-4,NA,TRBD1,TGTGCCAGCAGATTCGGACAGGGGTCTGAAAAACTGTTTTTT,CASRFGQGSEKLFF
TRBV20-1,TRBJ2-5,many,NA,TGCAGTGCTAGGGACCCCGCGGAGACCCAGTACTTC,CSARDPAETQYF
TRBV2,TRBJ2-2,many,TRBD2,TGTGCCAGCAGACGGGAGGAAGTCGGGGAGCTGTTTTTT,CASRREEVGELFF
TRBV6-5,TRBJ1-2,NA,NA,TGTGTCAGCAGTTACACCGGACGGCGCTATGGCTACACCTTC,CVSSYTGRRYGYTF
TRBV18,TRBJ1-3,NA,NA,TGTGCCAGCTCAATCCGGACAGACGGAAACACCATATATTTT,CASSIRTDGNTIYF
TRBV20-1,TRBJ2-3,few,NA,TGCAGTGCGCACCCGGGCTTTGGGCCAGATACGCAGTATTTT,CSAHPGFGPDTQYF
TRBV12-5,TRBJ2-1,many,TRBD1,TGTGCTAGTGGTTTGGACCCGGGACAGAACAATGAGCAGTTCTTC,CASGLDPGQNNEQFF
TRBV6-1,TRBJ2-2,few,TRBD2,TGTGCCAGCTCACCTTACTCACTAGCGGGAAACACCGGGGAGCTGTTTTTT,CASSPYSLAGNTGELFF
TRBV10-3,TRBJ1-4,few,NA,TGTGCCATCAGTGAGAGCAGGACAGTTAATGAAAAACTGTTTTTT,CAISESRTVNEKLFF
TRBV4-1,TRBJ2-5,few,NA,TGCGCCAGCAGCCAACAATCCCGGGAGTACCAAGAGACCCAGTACTTC,CASSQQSREYQETQYF
TRBV20-1,TRBJ2-1,many,TRBD2,TGCAGTGCTAGCTGGACTAGCGGGAGAGTCTACAATGAGCAGTTCTTC,CSASWTSGRVYNEQFF
TRBV28,TRBJ2-7,many,TRBD1,TGTGCCAGCAGCCCGGAAGGGACAGCCTACGAGCAGTACTTC,CASSPEGTAYEQYF
TRBV7-9,TRBJ2-7,NA,NA,TGTGCCAGCAGCACGGCGGGCGGACAGACAACCTACGAGCAGTACTTC,CASSTAGGQTTYEQYF
TRBV12-3/TRBV12-4,TRBJ2-2,many,TRBD2,TGTGCCAGCATCTCTAGCGGGAGTAGGGCCGGGGAGCTGTTTTTT,CASISSGSRAGELFF
TRBV28,TRBJ1-2,many,TRBD1,TGTGCCAGCAGTTCATCGGCAGGGGGCAGGGGCTACACCTTC,CASSSSAGGRGYTF
TRBV18,TRBJ1-1,many,NA,TGTGCCAGCTCACCGTCTTGGGGGGGGACTGAAGCTTTCTTT,CASSPSWGGTEAFF
TRBV10-3,TRBJ1-5,many,NA,TGTGCCATCAGTGCTGGGCAGCATAGCAATCAGCCCCAGCATTTT,CAISAGQHSNQPQHF
TRBV30,TRBJ1-5,few,NA,TGTGCCTGGAGTCGGGGAACGGATCAGCCCCAGCATTTT,CAWSRGTDQPQHF
TRBV7-9,TRBJ2-1,many,TRBD2,TGTGCCAGCAGCATATTTAGCGGGAGCTCCTACAATGAGCAGTTCTTC,CASSIFSGSSYNEQFF
TRBV20-1,TRBJ2-4,many,TRBD2,TGCAGTGCTAGGGTTAGCGGGAGGCGAAACATTCAGTACTTC,CSARVSGRRNIQYF
TRBV20-1,TRBJ2-7,many,TRBD2,TGCAGTGCTAGAGATCGGGGGGAGTGGACCTACGAGCAGTACTTC,CSARDRGEWTYEQYF
TRBV6-5,TRBJ2-2,many,NA,TGTGCCAGCAGTTACGGGGGGAACACCGGGGAGCTGTTTTTT,CASSYGGNTGELFF